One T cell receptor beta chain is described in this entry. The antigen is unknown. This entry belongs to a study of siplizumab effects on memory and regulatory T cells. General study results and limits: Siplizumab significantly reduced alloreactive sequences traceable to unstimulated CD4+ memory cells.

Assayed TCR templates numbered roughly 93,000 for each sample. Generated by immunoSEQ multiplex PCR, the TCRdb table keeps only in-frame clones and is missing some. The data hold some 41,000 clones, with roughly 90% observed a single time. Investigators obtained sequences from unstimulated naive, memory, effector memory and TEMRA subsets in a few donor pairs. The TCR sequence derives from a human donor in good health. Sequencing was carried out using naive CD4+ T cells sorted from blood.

The CDR3 nucleotides read TGCGCCAGCAGCTTTGTCGGAGCAGATACGCAGTATTTT. Its protein product is CASSFVGADTQYF. The chain employs TRBV5-1 and TRBJ2-3; no definite D call. In germline, CDR1 is SGHRS, CDR2 YFSETQ. This CDR3 spans 13 amino acids. V was pared by 2 bases and J by 4 bases, with 8 bases between.